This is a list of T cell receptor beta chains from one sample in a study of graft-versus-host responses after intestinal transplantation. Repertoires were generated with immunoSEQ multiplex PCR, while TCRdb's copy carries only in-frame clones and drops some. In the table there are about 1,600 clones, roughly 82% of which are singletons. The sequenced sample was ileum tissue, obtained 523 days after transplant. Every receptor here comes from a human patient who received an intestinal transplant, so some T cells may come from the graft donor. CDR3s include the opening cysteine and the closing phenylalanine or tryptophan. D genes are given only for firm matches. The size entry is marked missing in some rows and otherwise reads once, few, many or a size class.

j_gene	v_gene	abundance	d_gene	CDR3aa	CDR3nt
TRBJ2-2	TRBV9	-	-	CASSTNTGELFF	TGTGCCAGCAGCACCAACACCGGGGAGCTGTTTTTT
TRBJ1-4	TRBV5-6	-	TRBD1	CASNLQGGEKLFF	TGTGCCAGCAATCTACAGGGGGGTGAAAAACTGTTTTTT
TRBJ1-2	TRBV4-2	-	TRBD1	CASSQIGTELWLHYLHGYTF	TGTGCCAGCAGCCAGATTGGGACAGAACTATGGCTACACTATCTCCATGGCTACACCTTC
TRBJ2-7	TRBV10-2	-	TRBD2	CASSTSGYEQYF	TGCGCCAGCAGCACTAGCGGCTACGAGCAGTACTTC
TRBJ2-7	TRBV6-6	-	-	CARSLITNEQYF	TGTGCCAGGTCCCTAATTACGAACGAGCAGTACTTC
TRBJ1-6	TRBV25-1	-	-	CAGTGYNSPLHF	TGTGCCGGCACAGGTTATAATTCACCCCTCCACTTT
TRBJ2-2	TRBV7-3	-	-	CASSLTGGWNTGELFF	TGTGCCAGCAGCTTAACCGGCGGTTGGAACACCGGGGAGCTGTTTTTT
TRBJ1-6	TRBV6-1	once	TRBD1	CASREGTGNYNSPLHF	TGTGCCAGCAGGGAAGGGACAGGAAACTATAATTCACCCCTCCACTTT
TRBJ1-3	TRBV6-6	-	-	CASSYGAAGNTIYF	TGTGCCAGCAGTTACGGGGCGGCTGGAAACACCATATATTTT
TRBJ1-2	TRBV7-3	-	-	CASTLGVNGYTF	TGTGCCAGCACCTTGGGAGTTAATGGCTACACCTTC
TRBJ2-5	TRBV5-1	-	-	CASSLEAGWETQYF	TGCGCCAGCAGCTTGGAGGCAGGGTGGGAGACCCAGTACTTC
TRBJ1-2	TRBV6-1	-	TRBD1	CASSIDRDYGYTF	TGTGCCAGCAGCATCGACAGGGACTATGGCTACACCTTC
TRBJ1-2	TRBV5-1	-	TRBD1	CASSFLTGDREGGYTF	TGCGCCAGCAGCTTCCTAACGGGAGACAGGGAGGGTGGCTACACCTTC
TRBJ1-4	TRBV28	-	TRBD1	CASSRDRHNEKLFF	TGTGCCAGCAGTCGGGACAGGCATAATGAAAAACTGTTTTTT
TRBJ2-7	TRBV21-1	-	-	CASTPGREGSYYEQYF	TGTGCCAGCACTCCCGGGCGGGAGGGATCCTACTACGAGCAGTACTTC
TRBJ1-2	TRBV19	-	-	CASRDYGYTF	TGTGCCAGTAGAGACTATGGCTACACCTTC
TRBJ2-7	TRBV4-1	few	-	CASSQNPSTYYEQYF	TGCGCCAGCAGCCAAAACCCGTCTACTTACTACGAGCAGTACTTC
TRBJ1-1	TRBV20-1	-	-	CSASPVTEAFF	TGCAGTGCTTCCCCCGTCACTGAAGCTTTCTTT
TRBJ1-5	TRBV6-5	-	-	CASSYSAGGSNQPQHF	TGTGCCAGCAGTTACTCAGCGGGGGGAAGCAATCAGCCCCAGCATTTT
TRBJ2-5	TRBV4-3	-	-	CASSQVVRSQETQYF	TGCGCCAGCAGCCAAGTTGTACGGAGCCAAGAGACCCAGTACTTC
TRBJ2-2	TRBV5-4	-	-	CATSLLRDGNTGELFF	TGTGCCACCTCGCTCCTCCGGGACGGGAACACCGGGGAGCTGTTTTTT
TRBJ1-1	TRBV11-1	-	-	CASSFYPDTEAFF	TGTGCCAGCAGCTTTTATCCCGACACTGAAGCTTTCTTT
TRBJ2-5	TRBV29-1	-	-	CSVEGAEFQETQYF	TGCAGCGTTGAGGGGGCGGAATTTCAAGAGACCCAGTACTTC
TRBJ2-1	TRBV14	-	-	CASSQGRTVSDEQFF	TGTGCCAGCAGCCAAGGTCGTACAGTTAGCGATGAGCAGTTCTTC
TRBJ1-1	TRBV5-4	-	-	CASSLAVGNTEAFF	TGTGCCAGCAGCTTGGCCGTCGGCAACACTGAAGCTTTCTTT
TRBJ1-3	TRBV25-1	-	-	CASSEFGNTIYF	TGTGCCAGCAGTGAATTTGGAAACACCATATATTTT
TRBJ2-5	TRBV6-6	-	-	CASSPRGMGETQYF	TGTGCCAGCAGCCCACGCGGGATGGGAGAGACCCAGTACTTC
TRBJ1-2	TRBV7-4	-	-	CASSLAGTYGYTF	TGTGCCAGCAGCTTAGCGGGAACCTATGGCTACACCTTC
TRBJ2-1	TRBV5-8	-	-	CASSFGAGSAPRINEQFF	TGTGCCAGCAGCTTCGGGGCGGGATCGGCACCGCGGATCAATGAGCAGTTCTTC
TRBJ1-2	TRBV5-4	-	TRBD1	CASSFRTGVGDGYTF	TGTGCCAGCAGCTTCCGGACAGGGGTTGGGGATGGCTACACCTTC
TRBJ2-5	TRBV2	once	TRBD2	CASTKSGGREETQYF	TGTGCCAGCACCAAAAGCGGGGGAAGGGAAGAGACCCAGTACTTC
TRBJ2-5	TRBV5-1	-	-	CASSSGAGPQETQYF	TGCGCCAGCAGCTCGGGGGCGGGTCCCCAAGAGACCCAGTACTTC
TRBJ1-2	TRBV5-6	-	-	CASSLYREGNYGYTF	TGTGCCAGCAGCCTCTACAGGGAAGGAAACTATGGCTACACCTTC
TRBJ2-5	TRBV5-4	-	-	CASSLGAQETQYF	TGTGCCAGCAGCTTGGGTGCCCAAGAGACCCAGTACTTC
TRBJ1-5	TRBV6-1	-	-	CASAWGFDQPQHF	TGTGCCAGCGCGTGGGGTTTCGATCAGCCCCAGCATTTT
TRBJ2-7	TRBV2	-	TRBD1	CASRTGGLYEQYF	TGTGCCAGCAGGACAGGGGGTCTCTACGAGCAGTACTTC
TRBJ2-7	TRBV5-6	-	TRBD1	CASSEVGQGFYEQYF	TGTGCCAGCAGCGAAGTGGGACAGGGGTTCTACGAGCAGTACTTC
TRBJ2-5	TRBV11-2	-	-	CASSLGQIQETQYF	TGTGCCAGCAGCTTAGGACAGATCCAAGAGACCCAGTACTTC
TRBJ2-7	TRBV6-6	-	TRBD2	CASSYSSGRSTGEQYF	TGTGCCAGCAGTTACTCTAGCGGGAGATCTACGGGGGAGCAGTACTTC
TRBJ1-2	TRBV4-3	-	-	CASSQDRGYGYTF	TGCGCCAGCAGCCAAGACAGGGGCTATGGCTACACCTTC
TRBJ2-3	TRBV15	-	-	CATSRDRRDTQYF	TGTGCCACCAGCAGAGATAGGAGGGATACGCAGTATTTT
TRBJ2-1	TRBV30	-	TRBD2	CAWSVRMELAGQSSYNEQFF	TGTGCCTGGAGTGTACGAATGGAGCTAGCGGGACAAAGCTCCTACAATGAGCAGTTCTTC
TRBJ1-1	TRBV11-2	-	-	CASSLTSTAFF	TGTGCCAGCAGCCTGACTTCGACGGCTTTCTTT
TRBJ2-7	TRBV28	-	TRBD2	CASSLTGLAGERYEQYF	TGTGCCAGCAGTTTAACCGGACTAGCGGGAGAACGTTACGAGCAGTACTTC
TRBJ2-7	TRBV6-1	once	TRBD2	CASSALPGLAGGPYEQYF	TGTGCCAGCAGTGCGCTCCCGGGACTAGCGGGGGGACCCTACGAGCAGTACTTC
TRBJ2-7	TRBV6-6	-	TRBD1	CASSYSGTAYEQYF	TGTGCCAGCAGTTACTCTGGGACAGCCTACGAGCAGTACTTC
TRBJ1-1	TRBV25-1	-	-	CASSEYRGARAEAFF	TGTGCCAGCAGTGAATATCGGGGGGCGAGGGCTGAAGCTTTCTTT
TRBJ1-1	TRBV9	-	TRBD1	CASSGPGGYTEAFF	TGTGCCAGCAGCGGTCCAGGGGGTTACACTGAAGCTTTCTTT
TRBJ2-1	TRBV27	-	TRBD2	CASSPPSGRAAGNEQFF	TGTGCCAGCAGTCCTCCTAGCGGGAGGGCCGCGGGCAATGAGCAGTTCTTC
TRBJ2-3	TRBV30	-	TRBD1	CAWSRQGVGDTQYF	TGTGCCTGGAGTCGTCAGGGGGTTGGGGATACGCAGTATTTT
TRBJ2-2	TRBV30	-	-	CAWSYPGELFF	TGTGCCTGGAGTTATCCCGGGGAGCTGTTTTTT
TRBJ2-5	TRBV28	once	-	CASSLQPKETQYF	TGTGCCAGCAGTTTGCAGCCTAAAGAGACCCAGTACTTC